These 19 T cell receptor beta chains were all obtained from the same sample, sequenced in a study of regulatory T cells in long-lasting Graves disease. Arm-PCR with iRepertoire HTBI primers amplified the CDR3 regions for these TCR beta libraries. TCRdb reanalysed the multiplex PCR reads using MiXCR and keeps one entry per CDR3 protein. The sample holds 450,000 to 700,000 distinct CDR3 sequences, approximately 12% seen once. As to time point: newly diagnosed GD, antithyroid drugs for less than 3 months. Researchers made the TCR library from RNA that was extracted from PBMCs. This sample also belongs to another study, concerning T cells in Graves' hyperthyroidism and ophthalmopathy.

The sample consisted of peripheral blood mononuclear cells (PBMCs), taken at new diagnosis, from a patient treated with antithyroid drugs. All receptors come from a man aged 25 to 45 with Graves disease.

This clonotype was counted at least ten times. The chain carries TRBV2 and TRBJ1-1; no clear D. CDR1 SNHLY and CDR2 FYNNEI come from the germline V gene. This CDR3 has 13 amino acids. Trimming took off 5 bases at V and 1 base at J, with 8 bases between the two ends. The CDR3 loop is CASSKDGNTEAFF. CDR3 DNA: TGTGCCAGCAGTAAGGACGGGAACACTGAAGCTTTCTTT.

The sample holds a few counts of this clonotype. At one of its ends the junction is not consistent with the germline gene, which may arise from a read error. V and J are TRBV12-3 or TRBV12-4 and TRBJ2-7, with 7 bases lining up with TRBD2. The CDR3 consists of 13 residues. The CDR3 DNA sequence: TGTGCCAGCAGCGGCGGGAGTTCCTACGAGCAGCACTTC. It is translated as CASSGGSSYEQHF.

For the CDR3, the DNA is TGTGCCAGCAGCTTCCTAAAGTTGAATTCACCCCTCCACTTT. Protein sequence: CASSFLKLNSPLHF. The chain combines TRBV7-9 with TRBJ1-6; unclear D gene. CDR3 length: 14 amino acids. Germline lookup yields CDR1 SEHNR and CDR2 FQNEAQ (reference sequence). Trimming shortened V by 3 bases and J by 7 bases, and 10 bases separated the two germline ends.

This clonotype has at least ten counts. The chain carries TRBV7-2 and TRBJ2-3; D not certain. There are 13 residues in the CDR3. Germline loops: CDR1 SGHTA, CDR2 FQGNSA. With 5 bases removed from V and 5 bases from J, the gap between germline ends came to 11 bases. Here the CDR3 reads CASSKEVEDTQYF. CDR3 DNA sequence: TGTGCCAGCAGCAAAGAGGTCGAAGATACGCAGTATTTT.

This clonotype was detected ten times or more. The CDR3 nucleotides read TGTGCCACTAACCTTGCGGACAGTCGTATGAACACTGAAGCTTTCTTT. Its protein product is CATNLADSRMNTEAFF. The V and J genes are TRBV10-3 and TRBJ1-1; D may be TRBD1 (6 bases). Trimming shortened V by 10 bases and J by 0 bases, and 21 bases separated the two germline ends. Germline V CDR1 and CDR2: ENHRY, SYGVKD. The CDR3 is 16 amino acids.

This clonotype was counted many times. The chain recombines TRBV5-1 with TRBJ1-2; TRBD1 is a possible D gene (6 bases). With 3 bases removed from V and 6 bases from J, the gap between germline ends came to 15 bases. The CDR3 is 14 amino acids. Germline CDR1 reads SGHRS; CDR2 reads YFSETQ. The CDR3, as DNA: TGCGCCAGCAGCTCCACACAGGGTATTCATGGCTACACCTTC. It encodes CASSSTQGIHGYTF.

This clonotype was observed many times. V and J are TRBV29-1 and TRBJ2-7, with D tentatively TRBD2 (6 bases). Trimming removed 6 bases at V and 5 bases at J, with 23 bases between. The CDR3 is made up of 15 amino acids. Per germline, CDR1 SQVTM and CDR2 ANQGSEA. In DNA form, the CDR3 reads TGCAGCGTCTACCGGAGTGACGGGAGAACAAACGAGCAGTACTTC. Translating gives CSVYRSDGRTNEQYF.

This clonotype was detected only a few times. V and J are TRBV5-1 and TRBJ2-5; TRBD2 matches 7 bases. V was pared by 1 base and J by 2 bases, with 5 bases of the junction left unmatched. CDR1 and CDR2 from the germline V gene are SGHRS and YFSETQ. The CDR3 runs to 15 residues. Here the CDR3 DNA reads TGCGCCAGCAGCTTGATCGGACTAGGACAAGAGACCCAGTACTTC. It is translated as CASSLIGLGQETQYF.

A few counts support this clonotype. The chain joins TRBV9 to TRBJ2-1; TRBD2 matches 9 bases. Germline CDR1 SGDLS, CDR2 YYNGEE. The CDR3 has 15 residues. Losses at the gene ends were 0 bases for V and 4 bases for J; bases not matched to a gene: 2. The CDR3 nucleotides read TGTGCCAGCAGCGTAGGAAGCGGGGGGTACAATGAGCAGTTCTTC. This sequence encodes CASSVGSGGYNEQFF.

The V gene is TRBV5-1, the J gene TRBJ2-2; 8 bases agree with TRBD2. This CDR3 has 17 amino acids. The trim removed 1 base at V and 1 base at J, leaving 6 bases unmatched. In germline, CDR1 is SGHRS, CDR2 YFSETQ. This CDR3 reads CASSLPPGLENTGELFF. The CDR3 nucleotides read TGCGCCAGCAGCTTGCCCCCGGGACTAGAGAACACCGGGGAGCTGTTTTTT.

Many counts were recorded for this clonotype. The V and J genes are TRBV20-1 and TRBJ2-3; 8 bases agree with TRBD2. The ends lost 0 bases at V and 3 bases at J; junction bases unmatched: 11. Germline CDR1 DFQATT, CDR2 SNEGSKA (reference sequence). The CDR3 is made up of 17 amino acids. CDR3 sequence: CSARDPLGLAGTDTQYF. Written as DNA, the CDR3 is TGCAGTGCTAGAGATCCCTTAGGACTAGCAGGAACAGATACGCAGTATTTT.

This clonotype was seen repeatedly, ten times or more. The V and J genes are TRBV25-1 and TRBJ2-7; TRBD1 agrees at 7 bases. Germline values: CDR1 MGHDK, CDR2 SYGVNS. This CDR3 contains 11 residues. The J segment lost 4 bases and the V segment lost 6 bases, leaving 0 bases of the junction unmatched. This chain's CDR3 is CASRQGYEQYF. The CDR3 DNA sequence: TGTGCCAGCAGACAGGGGTACGAGCAGTACTTC.

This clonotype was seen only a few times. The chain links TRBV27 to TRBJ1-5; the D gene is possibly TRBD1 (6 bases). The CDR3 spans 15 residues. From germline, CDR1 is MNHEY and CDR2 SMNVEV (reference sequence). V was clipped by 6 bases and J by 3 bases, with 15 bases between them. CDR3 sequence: CASRDVQGDNQPQHF. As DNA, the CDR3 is TGTGCCAGCAGAGATGTACAGGGCGACAATCAGCCCCAGCATTTT.

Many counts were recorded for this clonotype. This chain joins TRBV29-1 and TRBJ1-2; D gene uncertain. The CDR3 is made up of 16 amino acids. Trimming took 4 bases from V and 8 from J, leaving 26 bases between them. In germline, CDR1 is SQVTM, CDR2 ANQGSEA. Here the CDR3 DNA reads TGCAGCGTTGCGATGGAGGGAGGGAGAAGAAATAGCGGCTACACCTTC. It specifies CSVAMEGGRRNSGYTF.

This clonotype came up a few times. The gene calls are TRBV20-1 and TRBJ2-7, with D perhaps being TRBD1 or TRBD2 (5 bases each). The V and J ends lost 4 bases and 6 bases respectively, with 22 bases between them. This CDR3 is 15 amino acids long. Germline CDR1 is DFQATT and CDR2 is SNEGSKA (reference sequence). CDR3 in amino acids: CSAIPFGTRVSEQYF. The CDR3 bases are TGCAGTGCTATCCCCTTCGGGACGCGGGTGAGCGAGCAGTACTTC.

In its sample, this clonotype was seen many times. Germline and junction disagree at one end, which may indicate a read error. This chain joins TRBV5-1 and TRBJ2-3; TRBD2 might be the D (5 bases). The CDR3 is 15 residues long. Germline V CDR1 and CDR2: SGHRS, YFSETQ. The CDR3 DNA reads TGTGCCAGCAGTCCAGGACTGGTAAGCACAGATACGCAGTATTTT. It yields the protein CASSPGLVSTDTQYF.

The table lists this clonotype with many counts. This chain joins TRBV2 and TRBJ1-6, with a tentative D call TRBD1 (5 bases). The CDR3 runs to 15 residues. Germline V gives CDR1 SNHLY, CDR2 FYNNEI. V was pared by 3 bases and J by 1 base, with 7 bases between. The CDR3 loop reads CASSEQGSYNSPLHF. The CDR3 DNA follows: TGTGCCAGCAGTGAGCAGGGATCCTATAATTCACCCCTCCACTTT.

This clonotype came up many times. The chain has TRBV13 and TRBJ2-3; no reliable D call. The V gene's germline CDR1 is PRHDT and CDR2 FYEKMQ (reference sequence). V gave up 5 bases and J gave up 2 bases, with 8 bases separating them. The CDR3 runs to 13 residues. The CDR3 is CASSLSTTDTQYF. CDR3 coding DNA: TGTGCCAGCAGCCTCTCGACCACAGATACGCAGTATTTT.

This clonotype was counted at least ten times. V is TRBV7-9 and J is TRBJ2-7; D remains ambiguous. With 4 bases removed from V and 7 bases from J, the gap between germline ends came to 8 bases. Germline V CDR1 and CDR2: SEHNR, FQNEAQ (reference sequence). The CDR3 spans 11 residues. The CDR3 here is CASSSSWEQYF. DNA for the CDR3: TGTGCCAGCAGCTCCTCGTGGGAGCAGTACTTC.